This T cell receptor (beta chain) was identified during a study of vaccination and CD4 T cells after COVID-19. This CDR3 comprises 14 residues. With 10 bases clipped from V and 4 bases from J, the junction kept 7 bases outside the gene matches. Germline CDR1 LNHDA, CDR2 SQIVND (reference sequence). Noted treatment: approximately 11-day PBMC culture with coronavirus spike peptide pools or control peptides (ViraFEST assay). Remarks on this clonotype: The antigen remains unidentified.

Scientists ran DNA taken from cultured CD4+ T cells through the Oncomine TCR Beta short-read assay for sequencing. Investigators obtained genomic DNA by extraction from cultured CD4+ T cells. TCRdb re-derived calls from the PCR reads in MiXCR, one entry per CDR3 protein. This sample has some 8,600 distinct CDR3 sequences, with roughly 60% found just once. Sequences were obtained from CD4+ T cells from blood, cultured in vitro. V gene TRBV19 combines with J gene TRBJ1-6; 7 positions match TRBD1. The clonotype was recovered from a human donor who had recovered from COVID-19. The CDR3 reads CATASGGYNSPLHF. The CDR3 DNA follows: TGTGCCACCGCCTCAGGGGGATATAATTCACCCCTCCACTTT.